The clone carrying this T cell receptor (beta chain) was picked up one time. No antigen is known for it. Trimming took 5 bases from V and 2 from J, leaving 10 bases between them. This CDR3 region has 15 residues. Germline CDR1 is SEHNR and CDR2 is FQNEAQ (reference sequence). The data belong to a study of OX40 agonist ivuxolimab in advanced cancers. Overall study findings and caveats: More expanded clones were seen, on average, in CD8+ T cells than in CD4+.

TCRdb keeps only in-frame clones here, not all; method: immunoSEQ multiplex PCR. The sample contains roughly 59,000 clones, 80% to 95% of which appear only once. This TCR was sampled from an adult with an advanced solid tumor such as melanoma, head and neck, liver or kidney cancer. The input for sequencing was CD4+ or CD8+ T cells sorted from blood, taken in a trial of the OX40 agonist ivuxolimab. This rearrangement joins TRBV7-9 to TRBJ2-6; D could derive from TRBD1 or TRBD2 (5 bases each). CDR3 bases: TGTGCCAGCAGCGGGTGGGGACCTGGGGCCAACGTCCTGACTTTC. This gives the protein CASSGWGPGANVLTF.